This entry lists 4 T cell receptor beta chains sequenced from one sample in a study of blood T cell repertoires in COVID-19. Measured with immunoSEQ multiplex PCR; TCRdb has only the in-frame clones, and not every one. The data hold about 310,000 clones, with 70% to 90% observed a single time. Sequencing was carried out using PBMCs or T cells enriched from blood (not recorded which). Receptor source: a woman aged 40-49 years who had recovered from COVID-19.

The V gene is TRBV9, the J gene TRBJ2-1; 10 nucleotides match TRBD2. With 0 bases clipped from V and 8 bases from J, the junction kept 5 bases outside the gene matches. Germline values: CDR1 SGDLS, CDR2 YYNGEE. The CDR3 length is 15 residues. Here the CDR3 reads CASSVEASGSDEQFF. CDR3 sequence (DNA): TGTGCCAGCAGCGTAGAGGCTAGCGGGAGCGATGAGCAGTTCTTC.

The chain links TRBV19 to TRBJ2-3, with 10 bases that match TRBD1. The germline gives CDR1 LNHDA, CDR2 SQIVND (reference sequence). The junction had 5 bases not matched to a gene; V was cut back by 3 bases and J by 2 bases. The CDR3 length is 16 residues. Written as DNA, the CDR3 is TGTGCCAGTAGTATGCGACAGGGGGCTTTCACAGATACGCAGTATTTT. Translated, it gives CASSMRQGAFTDTQYF.

This chain uses TRBV4-3 with TRBJ1-5; D is undetermined. V lost 0 bases and J 0 bases, leaving 15 bases between the germline ends. Germline V gene data show CDR1 as LGHNA and CDR2 as YSLEER. The CDR3 covers 18 residues. CDR3 nucleotides: TGCGCCAGCAGCCAAGATATCGCAGGTGGTTATAGCAATCAGCCCCAGCATTTT. Protein product: CASSQDIAGGYSNQPQHF.

This chain joins TRBV9 and TRBJ2-2, with a tentative D call TRBD2 (6 bases). CDR1 is SGDLS and CDR2 is YYNGEE in the germline V gene. Trimming cost V 0 bases and J 7 bases, with 16 bases left between them. This CDR3 region has 16 residues. CDR3 residues: CASSVAGDWLGGELFF. The CDR3 DNA follows: TGTGCCAGCAGCGTAGCTGGGGACTGGCTCGGCGGGGAGCTGTTTTTT.